The 10 T cell receptor beta chains reported below all come from one sample, sequenced in a study of blood T cell repertoires in COVID-19. Assay: immunoSEQ multiplex PCR; the TCRdb copy retains only in-frame clones and omits some. Among over 150,000 clones listed, approximately 84% were seen once. Specimen: PBMCs or T cells enriched from blood (not recorded which). The receptors were sampled from a woman aged 25-40 years who had recovered from COVID-19.

The chain carries TRBV29-1 and TRBJ2-7, with TRBD1 as a possible D gene (5 bases). The germline V gene has CDR1 SQVTM and CDR2 ANQGSEA. Between the trimmed V and J ends, which lost 5 bases and 6 bases, there was a span of 8 bases. This CDR3 has 10 residues. CDR3 sequence (DNA): TGCAGCGTTTTTACAGGCGAGCAGTACTTC. Protein product: CSVFTGEQYF.

The rearrangement links TRBV4-1 to TRBJ1-2; D remains ambiguous. Trimming took off 1 base at V and 6 bases at J, with 12 bases between the two ends. This CDR3 contains 14 residues. CDR1 is MGHRA and CDR2 is YSYEKL in the germline V gene. CDR3 residues: CASSQVTRVDGYTF. The CDR3 DNA follows: TGCGCCAGCAGCCAAGTCACTAGGGTAGATGGCTACACCTTC.

V gene TRBV29-1 combines with J gene TRBJ1-2, with D hard to call. Germline assignment: CDR1 SQVTM and CDR2 ANQGSEA. V lost 6 bases to trimming and J lost 4 bases, with 12 bases between them. The CDR3 is 12 amino acids. The CDR3 nucleotides read TGCAGCGTATTCACCAGACTCTATGGCTACACCTTC. The encoded protein is CSVFTRLYGYTF.

This rearrangement joins TRBV6-5 to TRBJ2-1; a weak D match, TRBD1 (6 bases). V was pared by 6 bases and J by 3 bases, with 15 bases between. From germline, CDR1 is MNHEY and CDR2 SVGAGI. There are 15 residues in the CDR3. CDR3 DNA sequence: TGTGCCAGCAGCCCAGCAGGGGCTAACTACAATGAGCAGTTCTTC. This encodes CASSPAGANYNEQFF.

This clone has only one observation. The chain is built from TRBV18 and TRBJ1-1; D is possibly TRBD1 (5 bases). V gave up 6 bases and J gave up 3 bases, with 20 bases separating them. CDR3 length equals 16 residues. CDR1 and CDR2 (germline): KGHSH, LQKENI. CDR3 sequence (DNA): TGTGCCAGCTCCCCTCTCCCCGGGACTGGCCACACTGAAGCTTTCTTT. Its protein is CASSPLPGTGHTEAFF. Full variable domain (outside the CDR3, taken from reference TRBV18 and TRBJ1-1): NAGVMQNPRHLVRRRGQEARLRCSPMKGHSHVYWYRQLPEEGLKFMVYLQKENIIDESGMPKERFSAEFPKEGPSILRIQQVVRGDSAAYFCASSPLPGTGHTEAFFGQGTRLTVV.

This chain links TRBV6-5 with TRBJ1-5; 7 bases align to TRBD1. Germline V CDR1 and CDR2: MNHEY, SVGAGI. CDR3 size: 14 residues. The V gene end was trimmed by 7 bases and the J gene end by 7 bases; junction bases not matched to a gene: 10. Here the CDR3 DNA reads TGTGCCAGCATGCTTGACAGGGTGGTCCAGCCCCAGCATTTT. The encoded protein is CASMLDRVVQPQHF.

This chain uses TRBV11-3 with TRBJ2-1, with D tentatively TRBD2 (5 bases). Trimming took 3 bases from V and 7 from J, leaving 10 bases between them. The CDR3 has 13 residues. Germline V lookup: CDR1 SGHNT, CDR2 YENEEA. This chain's CDR3 is CASSFGVTNEQFF. The CDR3 bases are TGTGCCAGCAGCTTCGGGGTTACAAATGAGCAGTTCTTC.

This sequence joins TRBV5-1 and TRBJ2-7; D ambiguous. This CDR3 is 14 amino acids long. Germline V CDR1 and CDR2: SGHRS, YFSETQ. The V end was cut by 4 bases, the J end by 1 base, with 12 bases between. CDR3 coding DNA: TGCGCCAGCAGCCCGGGTGGCAGTTCCTACGAGCAGTACGTC. Translating gives CASSPGGSSYEQYV.

This chain links TRBV5-1 with TRBJ2-5; 7 bases are shared with TRBD2. This CDR3 region has 16 residues. The V and J ends lost 2 bases and 0 bases, in that order; junction bases with no gene match: 7. Germline-derived CDR1 and CDR2 are SGHRS and YFSETQ. This CDR3 reads CASSLNPGTNQETQYF. CDR3 sequence (DNA): TGCGCCAGCAGCTTAAACCCCGGGACTAACCAAGAGACCCAGTACTTC.

A single count supports this clone. The CDR3 reads CASSLAGREEVEQFF. CDR3 sequence (DNA): TGTGCCAGCAGCTTGGCCGGGCGGGAGGAGGTTGAGCAGTTCTTC. The chain combines TRBV5-4 with TRBJ2-1; 8 bases match TRBD2. The germline V gene encodes CDR1 SGHNT and CDR2 YYREEE (reference sequence). This CDR3 contains 15 residues. V was clipped by 0 bases and J by 9 bases; unmatched bases: 8.